This T cell receptor beta chain was sequenced in a study of cytomegalovirus exposure and HLA in healthy donors. Study conclusions and caveats: For most subjects, TCR beta sequences were reported to predict HLA-A and HLA-B alleles with accuracy.

In the PCR, 60 Vbeta and 13 Jbeta primers were used. In the original processing: Approximately 11 million of the 60 million to 80 million unique TCR beta chains counted in a later analysis were shared. Libraries were prepared by immunoSEQ multiplex PCR; TCRdb keeps only in-frame clonotypes and omits some of them. V, J and clone size were drawn from that table, and D and trimming were deduced from the DNA. This table has more than 85,000 clones, 75% to 80% appearing once. V lost 6 bases and J lost 8; bases outside the gene matches: 12. The CDR3 loop spans 15 amino acids. Germline-derived CDR1 and CDR2 are LNHDA and SQIVND (reference sequence). Worth noting for this clone: The antigen remains unidentified.

The receptor was derived from a male donor in good health and CMV-seropositive. Sequencing was performed on PBMCs. This chain uses TRBV19 with TRBJ2-1, with 8 nucleotides matching TRBD1. CDR3 in amino acids: CASSLLDRAPYEQFF. As DNA, the CDR3 is TGTGCCAGTAGCCTCCTGGACAGGGCCCCATATGAGCAGTTCTTC.